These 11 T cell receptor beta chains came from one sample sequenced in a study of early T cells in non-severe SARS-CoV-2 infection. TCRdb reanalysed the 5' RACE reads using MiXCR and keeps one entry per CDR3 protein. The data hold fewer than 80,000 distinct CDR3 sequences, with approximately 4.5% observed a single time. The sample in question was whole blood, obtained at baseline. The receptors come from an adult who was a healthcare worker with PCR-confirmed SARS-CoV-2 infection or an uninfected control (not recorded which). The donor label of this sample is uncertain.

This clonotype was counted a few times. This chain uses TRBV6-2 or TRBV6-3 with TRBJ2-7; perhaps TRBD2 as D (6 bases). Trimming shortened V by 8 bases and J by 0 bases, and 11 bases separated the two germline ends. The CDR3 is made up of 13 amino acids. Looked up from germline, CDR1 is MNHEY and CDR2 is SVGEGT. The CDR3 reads CASLSGSSYEQYF. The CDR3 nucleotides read TGTGCCAGCCTCTCCGGGAGCTCCTACGAGCAGTACTTC.

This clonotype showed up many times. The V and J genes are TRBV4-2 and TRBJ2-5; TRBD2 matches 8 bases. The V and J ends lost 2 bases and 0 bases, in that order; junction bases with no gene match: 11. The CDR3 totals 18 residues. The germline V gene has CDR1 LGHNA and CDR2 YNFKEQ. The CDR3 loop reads CASSQIRGGQSYQETQYF. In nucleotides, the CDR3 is TGTGCCAGCAGCCAAATACGCGGGGGGCAATCGTACCAAGAGACCCAGTACTTC.

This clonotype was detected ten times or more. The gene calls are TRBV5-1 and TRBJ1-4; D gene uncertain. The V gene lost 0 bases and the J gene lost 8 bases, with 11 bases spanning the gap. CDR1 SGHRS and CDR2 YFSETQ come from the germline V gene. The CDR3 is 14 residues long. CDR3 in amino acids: CASSLGQPNEKLFF. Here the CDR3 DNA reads TGCGCCAGCAGCTTGGGGCAGCCCAACGAAAAACTGTTTTTT. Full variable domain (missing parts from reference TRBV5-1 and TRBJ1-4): KAGVTQTPRYLIKTRGQQVTLSCSPISGHRSVSWYQQTPGQGLQFLFEYFSETQRNKGNFPGRFSGRQFSNSRSEMNVSTLELGDSALYLCASSLGQPNEKLFFGSGTQLSVL.

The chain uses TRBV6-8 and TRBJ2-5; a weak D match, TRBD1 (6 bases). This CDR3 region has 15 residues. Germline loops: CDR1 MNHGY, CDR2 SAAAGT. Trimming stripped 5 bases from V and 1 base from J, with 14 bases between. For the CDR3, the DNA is TGTGCCAGCAGTAAGTACAGGGTTTCCCAAGAGACCCAGTACTTC. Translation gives CASSKYRVSQETQYF.

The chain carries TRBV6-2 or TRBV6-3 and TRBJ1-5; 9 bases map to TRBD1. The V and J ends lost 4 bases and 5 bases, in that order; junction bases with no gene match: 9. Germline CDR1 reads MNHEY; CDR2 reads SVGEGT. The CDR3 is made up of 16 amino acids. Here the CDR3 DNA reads TGTGCCAGCAGTTCTTTTCCGGACAGGGGACATCAGCCCCAGCATTTT. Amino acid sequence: CASSSFPDRGHQPQHF.

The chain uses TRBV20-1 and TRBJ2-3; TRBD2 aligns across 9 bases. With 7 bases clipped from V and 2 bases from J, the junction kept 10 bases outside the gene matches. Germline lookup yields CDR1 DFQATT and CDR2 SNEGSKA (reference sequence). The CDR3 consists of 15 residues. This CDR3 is CSGASGAALTDTQYF. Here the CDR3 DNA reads TGCAGTGGGGCTAGCGGGGCGGCGCTCACAGATACGCAGTATTTT.

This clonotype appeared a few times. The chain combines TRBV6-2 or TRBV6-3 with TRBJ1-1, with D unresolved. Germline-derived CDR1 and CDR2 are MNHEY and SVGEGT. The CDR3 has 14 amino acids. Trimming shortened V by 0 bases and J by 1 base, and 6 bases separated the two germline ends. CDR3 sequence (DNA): TGTGCCAGCAGTTACTCTAGGGAGAACACTGAAGCTTTCTTT. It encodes CASSYSRENTEAFF.

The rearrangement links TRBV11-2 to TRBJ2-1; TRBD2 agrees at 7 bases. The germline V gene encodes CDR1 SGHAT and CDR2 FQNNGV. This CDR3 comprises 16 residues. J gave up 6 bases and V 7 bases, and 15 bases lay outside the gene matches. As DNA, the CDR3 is TGTGCCAGCACCACGAACGAGCGGGGAGCTCTCAATGAGCAGTTCTTC. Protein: CASTTNERGALNEQFF.

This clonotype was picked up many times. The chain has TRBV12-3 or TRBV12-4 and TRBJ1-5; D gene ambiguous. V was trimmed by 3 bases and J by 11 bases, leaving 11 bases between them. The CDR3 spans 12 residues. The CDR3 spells CASSFRPDAQHF. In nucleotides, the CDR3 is TGTGCCAGCAGTTTTCGCCCTGACGCCCAGCATTTT.

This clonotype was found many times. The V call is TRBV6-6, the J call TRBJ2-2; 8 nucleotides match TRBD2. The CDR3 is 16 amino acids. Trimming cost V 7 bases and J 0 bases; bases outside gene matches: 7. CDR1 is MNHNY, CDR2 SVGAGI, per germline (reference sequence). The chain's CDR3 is CASILSGVANTGELFF. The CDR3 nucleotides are TGTGCCAGCATTCTTAGCGGGGTGGCGAACACCGGGGAGCTGTTTTTT.

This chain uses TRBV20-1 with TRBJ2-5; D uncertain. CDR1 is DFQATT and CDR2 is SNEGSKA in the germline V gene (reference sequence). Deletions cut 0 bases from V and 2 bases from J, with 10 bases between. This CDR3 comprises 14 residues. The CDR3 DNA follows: TGCAGTGCTAGAGATGTGTGGGGTCAAGAGACCCAGTACTTC. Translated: CSARDVWGQETQYF.